The 14 T cell receptor beta chains reported below all come from one sample, sequenced in a study of blood T cell repertoires in COVID-19. The method was immunoSEQ multiplex PCR; TCRdb's version includes in-frame clones alone and lacks a portion of them. The sample holds about 99,000 clones, approximately 86% seen once. The sequencing sample was made of peripheral blood. Source of these receptors: a human donor in a cohort sampled during active COVID-19.

The chain combines TRBV9 with TRBJ2-6, with TRBD2 matching 15 bases. Germline CDR1 and CDR2: SGDLS and YYNGEE. V shed 4 bases and J 2 bases; nucleotides not matched to a gene: 7. This CDR3 is built from 19 residues. The CDR3, as DNA: TGTGCCAGCAGCCTACGGACTAGCGGGGGGGCAGCTGGGGCCAACGTCCTGACTTTC. Amino acids: CASSLRTSGGAAGANVLTF. The full variable domain, rest sourced from reference TRBV9 and TRBJ2-6, is DSGVTQTPKHLITATGQRVTLRCSPRSGDLSVYWYQQSLDQGLQFLIQYYNGEERAKGNILERFSAQQFPDLHSELNLSSLELGDSALYFCASSLRTSGGAAGANVLTFGAGSRLTVL.

This sequence joins TRBV7-9 and TRBJ2-1, with TRBD2 as a possible D gene (6 bases). The germline V gene encodes CDR1 SEHNR and CDR2 FQNEAQ (reference sequence). Deletions cut 2 bases from V and 5 bases from J, with 10 bases between. This CDR3 contains 14 residues. In nucleotides, the CDR3 is TGTGCCAGCAGCTTATCACTAGCCGACAATGAGCAGTTCTTC. Residues: CASSLSLADNEQFF.

The CDR3 region is CASSNGQGLEQFF. The CDR3 region has the DNA TGTGCCAGCAGCAACGGACAGGGCCTTGAGCAGTTCTTC. V is TRBV7-2 and J is TRBJ2-1, with 8 bases matching TRBD1. CDR3 length equals 13 residues. V lost 5 bases to trimming and J lost 9 bases; unmatched junction nucleotides: 6. Germline CDR1 and CDR2: SGHTA and FQGNSA.

The V call is TRBV5-1, the J call TRBJ1-2, with TRBD1 as a possible D gene (6 bases). Per the germline V gene, CDR1 is SGHRS and CDR2 is YFSETQ. The CDR3 is 18 amino acids. V gave up 0 bases and J gave up 4 bases, with 22 bases separating them. The DNA for the CDR3 is TGCGCCAGCAGCTTGGCCCTGACAGGATCCATCACCTCCTATGGCTACACCTTC. Its translation is CASSLALTGSITSYGYTF.

The gene calls are TRBV5-4 and TRBJ1-4; 8 nucleotides align to TRBD1. CDR1 and CDR2 (germline): SGHNT, YYREEE (reference sequence). The CDR3 covers 14 residues. With 0 bases clipped from V and 8 bases from J, the junction kept 3 bases outside the gene matches. CDR3 amino acids: CASSLGTGYEKLFF. CDR3 in DNA: TGTGCCAGCAGCTTGGGGACAGGGTACGAAAAACTGTTTTTT.

This clone has more than one count but fewer than ten. The V gene is TRBV19, the J gene TRBJ1-3; tentative D call: TRBD1 (6 bases). This CDR3 comprises 17 residues. V gave up 5 bases and J gave up 1 base, with 18 bases separating them. Germline CDR1 and CDR2: LNHDA and SQIVND (reference sequence). The DNA for the CDR3 is TGTGCCAGTAGTGCCTGGGGGCGCGAGCCATCTGGAAACACCATATATTTT. Translating it yields CASSAWGREPSGNTIYF.

The chain uses TRBV7-2 and TRBJ2-7; D might be TRBD2 (6 bases). CDR1 and CDR2 from the germline V gene are SGHTA and FQGNSA. This CDR3 spans 12 amino acids. Trimming shortened V by 4 bases and J by 6 bases, and 10 bases separated the two germline ends. CDR3 nucleotide sequence: TGTGCCAGCAGCTCCTACGGGGGCGAGCAGTACTTC. Translation gives CASSSYGGEQYF. Together with reference TRBV7-2 and TRBJ2-7, the CDR3 gives the full variable domain: GAGVSQSPSNKVTEKGKDVELRCDPISGHTALYWYRQSLGQGLEFLIYFQGNSAPDKSGLPSDRFSAERTGGSVSTLTIQRTQQEDSAVYLCASSSYGGEQYFGPGTRLTVT.

This clone appeared once. The chain is built from TRBV6-5 and TRBJ1-5; weak D call: TRBD1 (6 bases). From germline, CDR1 is MNHEY and CDR2 SVGAGI. V was shortened by 6 bases and J by 6 bases, with 15 bases between the two germline ends. CDR3 length: 14 residues. The CDR3 spells CASSQQGDAQPQHF. The CDR3 DNA reads as TGTGCCAGCAGCCAACAGGGAGATGCTCAGCCCCAGCATTTT.

The rearrangement links TRBV24-1 to TRBJ2-1, with D tentatively TRBD2 (5 bases). The CDR3 consists of 13 residues. The germline V gene encodes CDR1 KGHDR and CDR2 SFDVKD. V lost 4 bases and J 12 bases, leaving 15 bases between the germline ends. The CDR3 region is CATSDMDSSGQFF. The CDR3 DNA follows: TGTGCCACCAGTGACATGGACTCCTCGGGGCAGTTCTTC.

The genes are TRBV27 and TRBJ2-7, with D possibly being TRBD1 (6 bases). The CDR3 loop spans 14 amino acids. V lost 7 bases and J lost 3, with 16 bases in between. CDR1 and CDR2 from the germline V gene are MNHEY and SMNVEV (reference sequence). The CDR3 reads CASMGWGRGYEQYF. CDR3 in DNA: TGTGCCAGCATGGGGTGGGGCAGGGGCTACGAGCAGTACTTC.

V usage is TRBV5-1 and J usage is TRBJ1-6, with 7 bases lining up with TRBD1. Germline values: CDR1 SGHRS, CDR2 YFSETQ. J gave up 7 bases and V 4 bases, and 8 bases lay outside the gene matches. This CDR3 has 15 amino acids. CDR3 loop: CASSPPTGTNSPLHF. In DNA form, the CDR3 reads TGCGCCAGCAGCCCGCCGACAGGGACGAATTCACCCCTCCACTTT.

This chain joins TRBV11-2 and TRBJ2-5; D is perhaps TRBD1 (6 bases). The germline CDR1 and CDR2 sequences are SGHAT and FQNNGV. Trimming stripped 5 bases from V and 3 bases from J, with 19 bases between. The CDR3 is made up of 16 amino acids. The CDR3 DNA is TGTGCCAGCAGCCCTGGGGGCTTTCCCTTGGAAGAGACCCAGTACTTC. Protein sequence: CASSPGGFPLEETQYF.

The V and J genes are TRBV4-3 and TRBJ1-3; 7 nucleotides align to TRBD1. This CDR3 spans 15 amino acids. The germline gives CDR1 LGHNA, CDR2 YSLEER. V dropped 4 bases and J dropped 1; count of bases not matched to a gene: 4. CDR3 bases: TGCGCCAGCAGCCTGATCAGGGGGTCTGGAAACACCATATATTTT. Translation gives CASSLIRGSGNTIYF.

The chain carries TRBV7-9 and TRBJ2-3; D perhaps matches TRBD1 (5 bases). V was clipped by 6 bases and J by 0 bases, with 25 bases between them. CDR1 and CDR2 (germline): SEHNR, FQNEAQ (reference sequence). This CDR3 has 19 residues. For the CDR3, the DNA is TGTGCCAGCAGTTTGAGCTTCTCCTTAGACAGTTATAGCACAGATACGCAGTATTTT. It encodes CASSLSFSLDSYSTDTQYF.